These 8 T cell receptor beta chains were all obtained from the same sample, sequenced in a study of cytomegalovirus exposure and HLA in healthy donors. The PCR contained 60 Vbeta and 13 Jbeta primers. The method was immunoSEQ multiplex PCR; TCRdb's version includes in-frame clones alone and lacks a portion of them. Of 55,000 to 75,000 clones listed, 87% are singletons. The sample comprised PBMCs. These receptor sequences come from a man in his late teens or twenties in good health and CMV-seronegative.

The chain joins TRBV13 to TRBJ1-2; 7 bases align to TRBD1. The CDR3 has 17 amino acids. Germline CDR1 and CDR2: PRHDT and FYEKMQ (reference sequence). V trimming: 6 bases; J trimming: 0 bases; junction bases outside the gene matches: 13. CDR3 sequence (DNA): TGTGCCAGCAGGGCCAGGACAGGAGGCGCCTCTAACTATGGCTACACCTTC. Its protein product is CASRARTGGASNYGYTF.

J is TRBJ1-6 and V is TRBV6-6, with 7 nucleotides matching TRBD1. Germline CDR1 reads MNHNY; CDR2 reads SVGAGI (reference sequence). The CDR3 is 16 residues long. The ends lost 0 bases at V and 9 bases at J; junction bases unmatched: 8. In DNA, the CDR3 is TGTGCCAGCAGTTACTCTGGAGCAGGGGGAGGTTCACCCCTCCACTTT. Its translation is CASSYSGAGGGSPLHF.

This chain joins TRBV5-4 and TRBJ1-3; TRBD1 matches at 9 bases. The CDR3 has 17 residues. J was trimmed by 0 bases and V by 0 bases; bases with no gene match: 4. Germline V gene sequence: CDR1 SGHNT, CDR2 YYREEE (reference sequence). The CDR3 loop is CASSLGDRVLSGNTIYF. Written as DNA, the CDR3 is TGTGCCAGCAGCTTGGGGGACAGGGTACTCTCTGGAAACACCATATATTTT.

The chain employs TRBV10-1 and TRBJ1-1, with 8 bases aligning to TRBD1. The CDR3 loop spans 13 amino acids. After removal of 4 bases from V and 8 bases from J, the junction contained 6 bases not matched to a gene. Per germline, CDR1 WNHNN and CDR2 SYGVQD (reference sequence). CDR3 amino acids: CASSAGTGNEAFF. The CDR3 DNA reads as TGCGCCAGCAGTGCCGGGACAGGAAACGAAGCTTTCTTT.

A word on this clone: This specimen includes other DNA sequences encoding the same CDR3. The CDR3 nucleotides are TGTGCCAGCGGGGCTCCTAGCACAGATACGCAGTATTTT. Translation: CASGAPSTDTQYF. This chain uses TRBV6-5 with TRBJ2-3, with D perhaps matching TRBD1 (5 bases). Looked up from germline, CDR1 is MNHEY and CDR2 is SVGAGI. The CDR3 is made up of 13 amino acids. V was trimmed by 8 bases and J by 0 bases, leaving 9 bases between them.

V gene TRBV2 combines with J gene TRBJ2-3; D may be TRBD1 (7 bases). V lost 11 bases to trimming and J lost 2 bases, with 20 bases between them. CDR3 length equals 15 residues. Germline CDR1 reads SNHLY; CDR2 reads FYNNEI. CDR3 protein: CAARGVSGPTDTQYF. The DNA for the CDR3 is TGTGCCGCCAGGGGGGTATCAGGCCCCACAGATACGCAGTATTTT.

V and J are TRBV28 and TRBJ2-3; 7 positions agree with TRBD1. This CDR3 has 14 residues. CDR1 is MDHEN and CDR2 is SYDVKM in the germline V gene. The J segment lost 4 bases and the V segment lost 7 bases, leaving 8 bases of the junction unmatched. The CDR3 is CASIDRARADTQYF. CDR3 bases: TGTGCCAGCATCGACAGGGCAAGGGCAGATACGCAGTATTTT.

The chain links TRBV5-4 to TRBJ2-3, with D possibly being TRBD2 (5 bases). CDR3 length: 18 amino acids. V dropped 9 bases and J dropped 5 bases, with 31 bases sitting between them. Looked up from germline, CDR1 is SGHNT and CDR2 is YYREEE (reference sequence). CDR3 amino acids: CATNTLISEALAGDTQYF. DNA of the CDR3: TGTGCCACCAACACACTGATATCAGAGGCCCTCGCGGGAGATACGCAGTATTTT.